Shown below are 21 T cell receptor beta chains from a single sample sequenced in a study of CD8 T cells in Susac syndrome. RNA, at about 0.5 to 1 ug, was reverse transcribed with random hexamers. TCRdb passed the immunoSEQ multiplex PCR reads through MiXCR, listing each CDR3 protein once. The table shows around 130,000 distinct CDR3 sequences, with 90% to 95% occurring only once. The sequenced sample consisted of CD4+ T cells from PBMCs. The receptors were sampled from a human donor in good health.

The chain carries TRBV20-1 and TRBJ2-1; D is unclear. From germline, CDR1 is DFQATT and CDR2 SNEGSKA (reference sequence). V lost 3 bases to trimming and J lost 0 bases, with 9 bases between them. The CDR3 spans 14 residues. The CDR3 bases are TGCAGTGCTAGGCAGCCGAGCTCCTACAATGAGCAGTTCTTC. Encoded protein: CSARQPSSYNEQFF.

The chain links TRBV2 to TRBJ2-5; D is unclear. Germline V gives CDR1 SNHLY, CDR2 FYNNEI. The CDR3 contains 11 residues. V shed 7 bases and J shed 5 bases, with 8 bases lying between them. The CDR3 reads CASTGRETQYF. In DNA, the CDR3 is TGTGCCAGCACTGGACGGGAGACCCAGTACTTC.

The gene calls are TRBV14 and TRBJ2-3; 7 nucleotides line up with TRBD2. The CDR3 has 13 amino acids. V lost 1 base to trimming and J lost 7 bases; unmatched junction nucleotides: 2. Germline assignment: CDR1 SGHDN and CDR2 FVKESK. The CDR3 nucleotides read TGTGCCAGCAGCCAAGGAGGGACTAATACGCAGTATTTT. This sequence encodes CASSQGGTNTQYF.

The chain combines TRBV2 with TRBJ2-3, with D uncertain. V lost 9 bases to trimming and J lost 7 bases, with 8 bases between them. From germline, CDR1 is SNHLY and CDR2 FYNNEI. This CDR3 has 10 residues. In nucleotides, the CDR3 is TGTGCCAGTTCTTCCAATACGCAGTATTTT. Translating it yields CASSSNTQYF.

The chain has TRBV3-1 and TRBJ2-1; 11 nucleotides align to TRBD2. V shed 4 bases, J shed 14 bases, and the junction held 16 bases outside the gene matches. CDR3 length: 16 residues. The germline V gene encodes CDR1 LGHDT and CDR2 YNNKEL (reference sequence). This chain's CDR3 is CASSRPVRLAGGVKFF. For the CDR3, the DNA is TGTGCCAGCAGCCGCCCGGTGCGGCTAGCGGGAGGAGTGAAGTTCTTC.

The V call is TRBV6-2 or TRBV6-3, the J call TRBJ2-1; 10 bases fit TRBD2. Germline CDR1 is MNHEY and CDR2 is SVGEGT. The J segment lost 5 bases and the V segment lost 7 bases, leaving 8 bases of the junction unmatched. CDR3 size: 15 residues. This chain's CDR3 is CASTQGLAGDNEQFF. Here the CDR3 DNA reads TGTGCCAGCACCCAGGGGCTAGCGGGAGACAATGAGCAGTTCTTC.

The chain uses TRBV30 and TRBJ2-1; the D gene could be TRBD1 or TRBD2 (6 bases each). Trimming took off 3 bases at V and 3 bases at J, with 18 bases between the two ends. The length of the CDR3 is 16 residues. The germline V gene has CDR1 GTSNPN and CDR2 SVGIG (reference sequence). Here the CDR3 reads CAWSRGGMGLYNEQFF. CDR3 DNA: TGTGCCTGGAGCAGGGGCGGGATGGGGCTCTACAATGAGCAGTTCTTC.

The rearrangement uses TRBV7-2 and TRBJ2-7, with 10 nucleotides matching TRBD2. The CDR3 covers 16 residues. Germline assignment: CDR1 SGHTA and CDR2 FQGNSA. The ends lost 5 bases at V and 0 bases at J; junction bases unmatched: 7. The CDR3 nucleotides read TGTGCCAGCAGCCCTCGGACTAGCGGACTCTCCTACGAGCAGTACTTC. It translates to CASSPRTSGLSYEQYF.

This chain connects TRBV7-9 to TRBJ1-2; possibly TRBD1 for D (5 bases). This CDR3 region has 14 residues. The germline gives CDR1 SEHNR, CDR2 FQNEAQ (reference sequence). V dropped 1 base and J dropped 2 bases, with 8 bases sitting between them. The CDR3 nucleotides read TGTGCCAGCAGCTTAGAGGCAGGGAACTATGGCTACACCTTC. Protein sequence: CASSLEAGNYGYTF.

This clonotype came up once. This rearrangement joins TRBV2 to TRBJ2-7; D may be TRBD1 or TRBD2 (6 bases each). The CDR3 covers 13 residues. V lost 7 bases and J 7 bases, leaving 17 bases between the germline ends. CDR1 SNHLY and CDR2 FYNNEI come from the germline V gene. CDR3 amino acids: CASTEGGLWEQYF. The CDR3 region has the DNA TGTGCCAGCACCGAAGGGGGACTCTGGGAGCAGTACTTC. The full variable domain, with the rest looked up from reference TRBV2 and TRBJ2-7, is EPEVTQTPSHQVTQMGQEVILRCVPISNHLYFYWYRQILGQKVEFLVSFYNNEISEKSEIFDDQFSVERPDGSNFTLKIRSTKLEDSAMYFCASTEGGLWEQYFGPGTRLTVT.

This clonotype was picked up one time. V gene TRBV29-1 combines with J gene TRBJ1-1; D is perhaps TRBD1 (6 bases). The CDR3 sequence is 14 residues long. The V end was cut by 6 bases, the J end by 5 bases, with 19 bases between. The germline gives CDR1 SQVTM, CDR2 ANQGSEA. The CDR3 region has the DNA TGCAGCGTGGGATCGGGGGGGCCAGGAACTGAAGCTTTCTTT. It codes for CSVGSGGPGTEAFF.

The chain couples TRBV12-3 or TRBV12-4 to TRBJ2-7, with D perhaps matching TRBD2 (6 bases). This CDR3 has 14 amino acids. Trimming shortened V by 6 bases and J by 6 bases, and 18 bases separated the two germline ends. The CDR3 DNA reads as TGTGCCAGCAGCCCCGGGACTCTCTACCCCGAGCAGTACTTC. It is translated as CASSPGTLYPEQYF.

The chain uses TRBV12-3 or TRBV12-4 and TRBJ2-5; TRBD2 matches at 10 bases. Trimming at V came to 1 base and at J to 12 bases, leaving 5 bases not matched to a gene. This CDR3 region has 13 residues. CDR3 in DNA: TGTGCCAGCAGTTTAGAACTAGCGGGGCCAAAGTACTTC. Translation: CASSLELAGPKYF.

Of note for this clonotype: A read error may account for a junction end that differs from germline. The V and J genes are TRBV29-1 and TRBJ2-7; TRBD1 is a possible D gene (6 bases). The CDR3 consists of 12 residues. Germline V gene sequence: CDR1 SQVTM, CDR2 ANQGSEA. The CDR3 nucleotides are TGCAGCGTTGTTGGGGGCTCCCACGAGCAGTACTTC. Its protein is CSVVGGSHEQYF.

The gene calls are TRBV18 and TRBJ1-5, with 10 bases aligning to TRBD1. The ends lost 4 bases at V and 9 bases at J; junction bases unmatched: 9. CDR3 length: 15 amino acids. Germline V gene data show CDR1 as KGHSH and CDR2 as LQKENI. CDR3 bases: TGTGCCAGCTCACTAGGGACAGGGGCGAGTGGGCCCCAGCATTTT. It is translated as CASSLGTGASGPQHF.

The V and J genes are TRBV10-3 and TRBJ1-2, with D possibly TRBD1 on 6 matching bases. V gave up 2 bases and J gave up 7 bases, with 11 bases separating them. Germline values: CDR1 ENHRY, CDR2 SYGVKD. The CDR3 spans 13 residues. The CDR3 reads CAISEGQRGGYTF. CDR3 nucleotides: TGTGCCATCAGTGAGGGACAGCGGGGTGGCTACACCTTC.

The chain combines TRBV25-1 with TRBJ1-2, with D possibly matching TRBD1 (6 bases). The CDR3 spans 14 residues. Germline V gene lookup returns CDR1 MGHDK and CDR2 SYGVNS. Trimming shortened V by 4 bases and J by 4 bases, and 13 bases separated the two germline ends. The CDR3 protein is CASSGGAGAYGYTF. The DNA for the CDR3 is TGTGCCAGCAGTGGGGGAGCAGGGGCCTATGGCTACACCTTC.

This clonotype was observed a single time. The chain joins TRBV2 to TRBJ2-7; D may match TRBD1 or TRBD2 (5 bases each). Germline CDR1 reads SNHLY; CDR2 reads FYNNEI. The CDR3 is 13 residues long. The V end was cut by 6 bases, the J end by 2 bases, with 11 bases between. The CDR3 DNA reads TGTGCCAGCAGGGGGACCAAAACCTACGAGCAGTACTTC. This gives the protein CASRGTKTYEQYF. Based on the CDR3 plus reference TRBV2 and TRBJ2-7, the full variable domain is EPEVTQTPSHQVTQMGQEVILRCVPISNHLYFYWYRQILGQKVEFLVSFYNNEISEKSEIFDDQFSVERPDGSNFTLKIRSTKLEDSAMYFCASRGTKTYEQYFGPGTRLTVT.

This clonotype came up once. The genes are TRBV28 and TRBJ2-2; 7 bases agree with TRBD1. The CDR3 contains 16 residues. Germline lookup yields CDR1 MDHEN and CDR2 SYDVKM. V shed 5 bases and J 2 bases; nucleotides not matched to a gene: 8. The CDR3 reads CASSPTRTGNTGELFF. In DNA, the CDR3 is TGTGCCAGCAGTCCCACTCGGACAGGAAACACCGGGGAGCTGTTTTTT.

This chain uses TRBV12-3 or TRBV12-4 with TRBJ1-4; 7 nucleotides match TRBD1. V trimming: 6 bases; J trimming: 3 bases; junction bases outside the gene matches: 10. The CDR3 sequence is 16 residues long. Written as DNA, the CDR3 is TGTGCCAGCAGGATACAGGGGACGCTCGCTAATGAAAAACTGTTTTTT. It translates to CASRIQGTLANEKLFF.

This clonotype has only one observation. This chain joins TRBV7-6 and TRBJ2-5; 7 bases line up with TRBD2. This CDR3 contains 13 residues. In germline, CDR1 is SGHVS, CDR2 FNYEAQ. The V and J ends lost 6 bases and 6 bases, in that order; junction bases with no gene match: 7. In DNA, the CDR3 is TGTGCCAGCAGTTTCGGGGGGAGACAGACCCAGTACTTC. Translated, it gives CASSFGGRQTQYF.